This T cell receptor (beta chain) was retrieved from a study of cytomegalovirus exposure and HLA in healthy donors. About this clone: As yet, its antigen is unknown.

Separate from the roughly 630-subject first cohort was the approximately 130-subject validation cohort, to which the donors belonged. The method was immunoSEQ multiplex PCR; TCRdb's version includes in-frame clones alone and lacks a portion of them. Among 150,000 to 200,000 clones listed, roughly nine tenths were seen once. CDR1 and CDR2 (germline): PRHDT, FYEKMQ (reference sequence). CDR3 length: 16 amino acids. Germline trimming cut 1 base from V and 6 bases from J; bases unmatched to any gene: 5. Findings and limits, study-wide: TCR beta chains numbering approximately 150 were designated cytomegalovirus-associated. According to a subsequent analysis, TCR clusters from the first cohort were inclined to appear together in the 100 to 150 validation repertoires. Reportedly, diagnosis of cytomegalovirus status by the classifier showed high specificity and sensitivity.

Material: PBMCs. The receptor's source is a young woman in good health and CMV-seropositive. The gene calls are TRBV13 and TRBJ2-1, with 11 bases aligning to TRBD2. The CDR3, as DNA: TGTGCCAGCAGCTTAGATATAGCGGGGGGGCTCAATGAGCAGTTCTTC. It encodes CASSLDIAGGLNEQFF. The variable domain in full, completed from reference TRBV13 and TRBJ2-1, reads AAGVIQSPRHLIKEKRETATLKCYPIPRHDTVYWYQQGPGQDPQFLISFYEKMQSDKGSIPDRFSAQQFSDYHSELNMSSLELGDSALYFCASSLDIAGGLNEQFFGPGTRLTVL.